The 4 T cell receptor beta chains below all came from one sample that was sequenced in a study of PD-L1 blockade in urothelial cancer. Profiled with immunoSEQ multiplex PCR; TCRdb holds only in-frame clones, not every one. The sample includes more than 60,000 clones, about nine tenths seen only once; the top ten take 10% to 12%. Time point noted: peripheral blood 6 weeks after treatment start. The sample in question was PBMCs, obtained around atezolizumab (anti-PD-L1) treatment. The receptors derive from a man aged 55 to 69 with urothelial cancer.

V and J are TRBV19 and TRBJ2-5; 7 bases are shared with TRBD2. Germline assignment: CDR1 LNHDA and CDR2 SQIVND (reference sequence). This CDR3 has 15 amino acids. V was pared by 5 bases and J by 3 bases, with 9 bases of the junction left unmatched. The CDR3 loop reads CASSSLASWEETQYF. The CDR3 DNA is TGTGCCAGTAGTTCACTAGCGTCATGGGAAGAGACCCAGTACTTC.

This sequence joins TRBV5-1 and TRBJ2-1; perhaps TRBD1 as D (6 bases). V was cut by 5 bases and J by 0 bases, with 12 bases left in between. This CDR3 spans 15 amino acids. CDR1 is SGHRS, CDR2 YFSETQ, per germline. CDR3 residues: CASSKETGSYNEQFF. The CDR3 nucleotides are TGCGCCAGCAGTAAAGAGACAGGCTCCTACAATGAGCAGTTCTTC. Based on the CDR3 plus reference TRBV5-1 and TRBJ2-1, the full variable domain is KAGVTQTPRYLIKTRGQQVTLSCSPISGHRSVSWYQQTPGQGLQFLFEYFSETQRNKGNFPGRFSGRQFSNSRSEMNVSTLELGDSALYLCASSKETGSYNEQFFGPGTRLTVL.

The chain links TRBV6-5 to TRBJ1-1; TRBD1 aligns across 8 bases. The CDR3 has 13 amino acids. The ends lost 4 bases at V and 7 bases at J; junction bases unmatched: 5. From germline, CDR1 is MNHEY and CDR2 SVGAGI. CDR3 sequence: CASSSPDRDEAFF. The DNA of the CDR3 is TGTGCCAGCAGTTCCCCGGACAGGGATGAAGCTTTCTTT.

This chain connects TRBV5-1 to TRBJ1-1; weak D call: TRBD1 (6 bases). V lost 9 bases and J 2 bases, leaving 14 bases between the germline ends. CDR1 SGHRS and CDR2 YFSETQ come from the germline V gene. The CDR3 totals 13 residues. CDR3 residues: CATGQSQNTEAFF. In nucleotides, the CDR3 is TGCGCCACCGGACAGTCGCAAAACACTGAAGCTTTCTTT.